A selection of T cell receptor beta chains follows, all from one sample in a study of T cell responses to AZD1222 COVID-19 vaccine. Repertoires were generated with immunoSEQ multiplex PCR, while TCRdb's copy carries only in-frame clones and drops some. The sample yields approximately 120,000 clones, about 88% seen once. This specimen consisted of peripheral blood, obtained on day 0 of AZD1222 vaccination. These receptors were obtained from an adult in good health. CDR3s include the opening cysteine and the closing phenylalanine or tryptophan.

TRBJ2-2,TRBV24-1,CATSDWASGIPSGELFF
TRBJ2-7,TRBV18,CASSPPVGQGSHEQYF
TRBJ2-6,TRBV3-1/TRBV3-2,CASSQWLRTKGANVLTF
TRBJ2-7,TRBV27,CASSRTSGRTYEQYF
TRBJ1-1,TRBV18,CASLQDRAAEAFF
TRBJ2-1,TRBV4-2,CASSAQGAGSSYNEQFF
TRBJ2-1,TRBV25-1,CASSDPVLAGGSEAEQFF
TRBJ1-3,TRBV5-6,CASSLAASGNTIYF
TRBJ2-2,TRBV5-5,CASSLGGDLEELFF
TRBJ1-3,TRBV5-1,CASSLDASGNTIYF
TRBJ2-5,TRBV19,CASSPPGARETQYF
TRBJ2-7,TRBV18,CASSLSRTTLYEQYF
TRBJ1-3,TRBV11-2,CASSLSRNTIYF
TRBJ2-7,TRBV19,CASSIDIQPDDEQYF
TRBJ2-7,TRBV6-1,CASSARTSGSSYEQYF
TRBJ2-5,TRBV19,CASSPPGEVETQYF
TRBJ1-5,TRBV27,CASALYSNQPQHF
TRBJ2-5,TRBV7-9,CASRVAAQETQYF
TRBJ2-1,TRBV7-3,CASRGTSGRFNEQFF
TRBJ1-3,TRBV11-2,CASSLQPSGNTIYF
TRBJ1-3,TRBV27,CASSLSNTAGNTIYF
TRBJ2-1,TRBV7-2,CASSLASSGRGYNEQFF
TRBJ1-6,TRBV5-1,CASSKGQNSYNSPLHF
TRBJ2-7,TRBV5-1,CASSFGGISYEQYF
TRBJ2-5,TRBV6-2/TRBV6-3,CASSQIRRAQYF
TRBJ2-2,TRBV24-1,CATSDPSYGTGELFF
TRBJ1-2,TRBV30,CAWTRGTNYGYTF
TRBJ2-5,TRBV2,CASSHGQGESRGETQYF
TRBJ1-1,TRBV19,CASSLGNTEAFF
TRBJ2-7,TRBV6-6,CASRPEGGTYEQYF
TRBJ1-2,TRBV3-1/TRBV3-2,CASSQGPRDRVKVYGYTF
TRBJ2-3,TRBV3-1/TRBV3-2,CASSLRGRVGTDTQYF
TRBJ1-4,TRBV5-1,CASSLALNEKLFF
TRBJ2-5,TRBV7-9,CASSLDHWKTQYF
TRBJ1-2,TRBV7-2,CASSPQGQLGYTF
TRBJ1-5,TRBV4-3,CASSPGPPGGYQPQHF
TRBJ1-2,TRBV6-5,CAISEGYGYTF
TRBJ2-7,TRBV30,CAWSPWGSVWYF
TRBJ1-2,TRBV3-1/TRBV3-2,CASSVTGYGYTF
TRBJ2-5,TRBV3-1/TRBV3-2,CASCRLAGREETQYF
TRBJ2-4,TRBV7-2,CASSPPGGGNIQYF
TRBJ1-2,TRBV7-9,CASSLARADYGYTF
TRBJ1-1,TRBV6-2/TRBV6-3,CASSYRRDRATEAFF
TRBJ1-5,TRBV6-5,CASSYSSLSGPQHF
TRBJ2-7,TRBV4-3,CASSPLWGGRTYEQYF
TRBJ1-2,TRBV5-4,CASSTGQGGGYTF
TRBJ1-1,TRBV11-2,CASSLAYRGSTEAFF
TRBJ1-3,TRBV30,CAWSRAREGVNTIYF
TRBJ1-5,TRBV10-3,CAISELGGNSNQPQHF
TRBJ1-2,TRBV7-2,CASSLAGYGYTF
TRBJ1-1,TRBV4-3,CASSQGGVAEAFF
TRBJ1-2,TRBV19,CASRREEGSRGYTF
TRBJ1-1,TRBV24-1,CATSDPAGGSAEAFF
TRBJ1-1,TRBV6-5,CASSLRPGGDGEAFF
TRBJ2-5,TRBV29-1,CSVGGGGGETQYF